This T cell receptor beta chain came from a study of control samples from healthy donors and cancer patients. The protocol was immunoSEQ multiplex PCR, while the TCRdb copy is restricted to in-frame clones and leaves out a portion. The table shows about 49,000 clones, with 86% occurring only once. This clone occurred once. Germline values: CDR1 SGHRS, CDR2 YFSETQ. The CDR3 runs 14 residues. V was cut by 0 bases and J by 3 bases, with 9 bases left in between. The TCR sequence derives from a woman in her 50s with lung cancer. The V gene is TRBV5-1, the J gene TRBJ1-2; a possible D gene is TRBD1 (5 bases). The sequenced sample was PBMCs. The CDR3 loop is CASSLEAGYYGYTF. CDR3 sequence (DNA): TGCGCCAGCAGCTTGGAGGCAGGGTACTATGGCTACACCTTC.